This TCR beta chain was sequenced for a study of CD8+ T cells in alopecia areata. Whole-study context: Patients received oral tofacitinib, 5 to 10 mg twice daily, for moderate-to-severe alopecia areata.

Extracted RNA was reverse transcribed, and the resulting cDNA served as sequencing template. The method was immunoSEQ multiplex PCR; TCRdb's version includes in-frame clones alone and lacks a portion of them. The table includes about 5,900 clones, about 60% detected once. Collection of lesional scalp punch biopsies and peripheral blood was performed in alopecia areata patients. As to this clone: This sample includes further DNA sequences coding for the same CDR3.

The CDR3 sequence is 15 residues long. Trimming took 6 bases from V and 0 from J; bases not matched to a gene: 7. Germline values: CDR1 SEHNR, CDR2 FQNEAQ (reference sequence). This sequence joins TRBV7-9 and TRBJ1-1, with 7 positions matching TRBD1. The source material was skin. The sequence was collected from a human donor with alopecia areata. In DNA, the CDR3 is TGTGCCAGCAGTTGGGCAGGGGGGATGAACACTGAAGCTTTCTTT. This encodes CASSWAGGMNTEAFF. Looking up the rest from reference TRBV7-9 and TRBJ1-1 gives the full variable domain: DTGVSQNPRHKITKRGQNVTFRCDPISEHNRLYWYRQTLGQGPEFLTYFQNEAQLEKSRLLSDRFSAERPKGSFSTLEIQRTEQGDSAMYLCASSWAGGMNTEAFFGQGTRLTVV.